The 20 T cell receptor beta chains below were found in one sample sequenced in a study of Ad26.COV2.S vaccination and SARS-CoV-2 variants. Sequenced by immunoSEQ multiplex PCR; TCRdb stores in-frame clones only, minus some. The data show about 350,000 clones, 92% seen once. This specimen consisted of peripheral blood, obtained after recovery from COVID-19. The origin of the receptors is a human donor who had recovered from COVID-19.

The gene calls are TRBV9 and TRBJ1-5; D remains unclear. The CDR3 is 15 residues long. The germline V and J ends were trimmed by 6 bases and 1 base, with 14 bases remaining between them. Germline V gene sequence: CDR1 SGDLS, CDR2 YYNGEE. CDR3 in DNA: TGTGCCAGCAATACCCGAGGTGGGAGCAATCAGCCCCAGCATTTT. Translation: CASNTRGGSNQPQHF.

This CDR3 reads CASSPPPTGNDEKLFF. CDR3 DNA sequence: TGTGCCAGCAGTCCCCCCCCGACAGGGAACGATGAAAAACTGTTTTTT. The chain links TRBV27 to TRBJ1-4, with 7 bases matching TRBD1. Germline V gene sequence: CDR1 MNHEY, CDR2 SMNVEV (reference sequence). Losses at the gene ends were 5 bases for V and 6 bases for J; bases not matched to a gene: 12. CDR3 length equals 16 residues.

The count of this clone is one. CDR3: CASSVSPSGGRNTEAFF. Written as DNA, the CDR3 is TGTGCCAGCAGCGTTAGTCCCTCAGGGGGCCGGAACACTGAAGCTTTCTTT. The rearrangement uses TRBV9 and TRBJ1-1, with 8 bases lining up with TRBD1. The CDR3 sequence is 17 residues long. V shed 2 bases, J shed 1 base, and the junction held 10 bases outside the gene matches. CDR1 and CDR2 (germline): SGDLS, YYNGEE.

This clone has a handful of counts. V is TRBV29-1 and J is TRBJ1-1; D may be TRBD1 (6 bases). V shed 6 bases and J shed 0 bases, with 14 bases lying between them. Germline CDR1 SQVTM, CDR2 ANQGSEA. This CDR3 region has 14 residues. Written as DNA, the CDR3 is TGCAGCGTAGACACAGGGCTCATGAACACTGAAGCTTTCTTT. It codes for CSVDTGLMNTEAFF. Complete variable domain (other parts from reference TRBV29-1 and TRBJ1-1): SAVISQKPSRDICQRGTSLTIQCQVDSQVTMMFWYRQQPGQSLTLIATANQGSEATYESGFVIDKFPISRPNLTFSTLTVSNMSPEDSSIYLCSVDTGLMNTEAFFGQGTRLTVV.

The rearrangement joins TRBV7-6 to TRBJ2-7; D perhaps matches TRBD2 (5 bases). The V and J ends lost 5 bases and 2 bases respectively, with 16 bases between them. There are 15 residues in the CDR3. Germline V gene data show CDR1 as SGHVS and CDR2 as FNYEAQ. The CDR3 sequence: CASSAIGGQTYEQYF. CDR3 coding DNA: TGTGCCAGCAGCGCGATCGGCGGGCAAACCTACGAGCAGTACTTC.

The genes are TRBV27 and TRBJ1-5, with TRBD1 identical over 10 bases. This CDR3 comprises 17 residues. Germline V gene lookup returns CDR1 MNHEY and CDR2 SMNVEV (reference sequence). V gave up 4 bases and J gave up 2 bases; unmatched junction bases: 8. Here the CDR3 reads CASSSYTGTGGNQPQHF. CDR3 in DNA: TGTGCCAGCAGTTCATACACCGGGACAGGGGGCAATCAGCCCCAGCATTTT.

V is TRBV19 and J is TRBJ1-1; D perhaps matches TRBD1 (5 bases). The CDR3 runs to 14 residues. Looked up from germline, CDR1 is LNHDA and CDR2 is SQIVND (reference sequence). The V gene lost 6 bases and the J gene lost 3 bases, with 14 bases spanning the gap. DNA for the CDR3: TGTGCCAGTAGAGGTAGGCCAGGGCACACTGAAGCTTTCTTT. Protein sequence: CASRGRPGHTEAFF.

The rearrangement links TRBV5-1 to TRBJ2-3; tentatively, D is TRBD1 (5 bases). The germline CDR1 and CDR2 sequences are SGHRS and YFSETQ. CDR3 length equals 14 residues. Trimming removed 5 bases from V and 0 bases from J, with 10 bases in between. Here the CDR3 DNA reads TGCGCCAGCAGTCAGGGTACTAGCACAGATACGCAGTATTTT. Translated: CASSQGTSTDTQYF.

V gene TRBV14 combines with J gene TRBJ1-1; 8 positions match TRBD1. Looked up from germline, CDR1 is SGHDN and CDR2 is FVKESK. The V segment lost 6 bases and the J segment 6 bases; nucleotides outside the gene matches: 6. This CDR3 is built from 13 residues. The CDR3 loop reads CASRRQGSAEAFF. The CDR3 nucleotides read TGTGCCAGCAGGCGACAGGGGAGCGCTGAAGCTTTCTTT.

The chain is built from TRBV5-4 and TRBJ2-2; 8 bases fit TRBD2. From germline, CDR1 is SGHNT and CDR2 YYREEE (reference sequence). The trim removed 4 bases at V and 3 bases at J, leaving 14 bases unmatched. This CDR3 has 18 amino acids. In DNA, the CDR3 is TGTGCCAGCAGCCATCCTAGGGCGCGGGGGGATTACACCGGGGAGCTGTTTTTT. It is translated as CASSHPRARGDYTGELFF.

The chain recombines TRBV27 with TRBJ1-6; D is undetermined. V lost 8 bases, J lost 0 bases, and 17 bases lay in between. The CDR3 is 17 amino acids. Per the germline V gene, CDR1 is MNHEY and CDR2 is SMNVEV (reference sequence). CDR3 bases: TGTGCCAGCTCCGCCCCGGGTCTGAGCTCCTATAATTCACCCCTCCACTTT. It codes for CASSAPGLSSYNSPLHF.

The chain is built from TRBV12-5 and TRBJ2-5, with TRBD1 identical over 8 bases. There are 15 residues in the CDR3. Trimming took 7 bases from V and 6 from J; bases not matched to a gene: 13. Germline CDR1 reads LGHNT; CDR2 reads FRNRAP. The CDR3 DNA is TGTGCTAGTGCTGCTGGGGACAGGACGCTTCAGACCCAGTACTTC. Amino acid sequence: CASAAGDRTLQTQYF.

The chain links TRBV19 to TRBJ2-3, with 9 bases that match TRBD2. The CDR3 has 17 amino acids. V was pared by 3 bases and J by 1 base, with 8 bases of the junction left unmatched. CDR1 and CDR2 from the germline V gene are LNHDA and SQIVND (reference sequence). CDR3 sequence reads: CASSIPRASGGTDTQYF. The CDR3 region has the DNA TGTGCCAGTAGTATCCCCAGGGCTAGCGGGGGCACAGATACGCAGTATTTT. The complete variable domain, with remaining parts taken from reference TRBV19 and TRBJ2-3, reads DGGITQSPKYLFRKEGQNVTLSCEQNLNHDAMYWYRQDPGQGLRLIYYSQIVNDFQKGDIAEGYSVSREKKESFPLTVTSAQKNPTAFYLCASSIPRASGGTDTQYFGPGTRLTVL.

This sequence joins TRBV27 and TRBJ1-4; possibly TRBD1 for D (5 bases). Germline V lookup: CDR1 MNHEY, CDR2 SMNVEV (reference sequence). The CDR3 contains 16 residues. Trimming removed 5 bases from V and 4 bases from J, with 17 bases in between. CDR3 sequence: CASSTFGGLFNEKLFF. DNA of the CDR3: TGTGCCAGCAGTACCTTCGGGGGACTGTTTAATGAAAAACTGTTTTTT.

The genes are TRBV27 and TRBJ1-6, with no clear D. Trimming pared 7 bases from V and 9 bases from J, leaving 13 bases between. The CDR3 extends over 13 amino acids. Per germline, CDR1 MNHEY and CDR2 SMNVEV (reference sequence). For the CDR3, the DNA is TGTGCCAGCACAACCGGGGAATTTTCACCCCTCCACTTT. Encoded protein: CASTTGEFSPLHF.

The CDR3 sequence: CASSTGSEDEQYF. Written as DNA, the CDR3 is TGTGCCAGCAGCACAGGGTCGGAGGACGAGCAGTACTTC. V and J are TRBV27 and TRBJ2-7, with a tentative D call TRBD1 (6 bases). This CDR3 region has 13 residues. Per the germline V gene, CDR1 is MNHEY and CDR2 is SMNVEV (reference sequence). V lost 6 bases, J lost 5 bases, and 14 bases lay in between.

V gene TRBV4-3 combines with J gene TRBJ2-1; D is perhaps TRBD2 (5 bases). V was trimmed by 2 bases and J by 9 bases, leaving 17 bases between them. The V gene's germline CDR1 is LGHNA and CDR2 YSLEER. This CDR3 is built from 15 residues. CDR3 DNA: TGCGCCAGCAGCCAAATGTCGTCGGGGTCGGTTGAGCAGTTCTTC. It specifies CASSQMSSGSVEQFF.

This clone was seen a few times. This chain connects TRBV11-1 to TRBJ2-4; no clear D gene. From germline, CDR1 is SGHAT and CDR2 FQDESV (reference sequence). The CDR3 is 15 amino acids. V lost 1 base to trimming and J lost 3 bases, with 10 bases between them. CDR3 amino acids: CASSLGSASKNIQYF. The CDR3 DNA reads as TGTGCCAGCAGCTTAGGTAGTGCCAGCAAAAACATTCAGTACTTC.

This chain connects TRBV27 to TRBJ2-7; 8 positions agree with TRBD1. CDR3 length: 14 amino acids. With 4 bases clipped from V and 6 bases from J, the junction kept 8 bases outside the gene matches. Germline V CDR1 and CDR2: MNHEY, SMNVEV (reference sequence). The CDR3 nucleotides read TGTGCCAGCAGTTCCGGACAGGGTCGCGCCGAGCAGTACTTC. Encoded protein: CASSSGQGRAEQYF.

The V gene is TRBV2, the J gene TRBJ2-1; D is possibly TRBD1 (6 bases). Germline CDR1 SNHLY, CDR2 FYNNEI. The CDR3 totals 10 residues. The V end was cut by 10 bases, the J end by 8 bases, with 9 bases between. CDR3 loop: CATPGDEQFF. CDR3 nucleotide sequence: TGTGCCACCCCAGGGGATGAGCAGTTCTTC.